This is a list of T cell receptor beta chains from one sample in a study of shared clonotypes between healthy human individuals. The table came from immunoSEQ multiplex PCR; TCRdb's copy has only in-frame clones and leaves some out. The sample has under 650,000 clones, 90% to 96% seen once; the top ten hold approximately 0.06%. Sample: naive CD4+ T cells sorted from blood. These receptors all stem from a woman aged 25-40 years in good health. CDR3s include the opening cysteine and the closing phenylalanine or tryptophan. The order of the fields is clone size, D gene, J gene, V gene, CDR3 protein, CDR3 DNA. The D gene is left open where the match is weak. A clone size is listed for some rows: how often the clone was seen (once, few, many), or a class if it is expanded.

. | TRBD1 | TRBJ1-4 | TRBV5-3 | CARSGGTELWEKLFF | TGTGCCAGAAGCGGAGGGACAGAGTTATGGGAAAAACTGTTTTTT
. | . | TRBJ1-1 | TRBV5-1 | CASTRRVNTEAFF | TGCGCCAGCACGCGTCGGGTGAACACTGAAGCTTTCTTT
. | TRBD1 | TRBJ2-7 | TRBV27 | CASTPYRGDSEQYF | TGTGCCAGCACCCCGTACAGGGGGGATTCCGAGCAGTACTTC
. | TRBD1 | TRBJ1-1 | TRBV29-1 | CSAAEGGGTEAFF | TGCAGCGCCGCAGAAGGGGGCGGTACTGAAGCTTTCTTT
. | . | TRBJ1-2 | TRBV6-6 | CASRVTGREYTF | TGTGCCAGCAGAGTGACGGGAAGAGAGTACACCTTC
. | TRBD2 | TRBJ2-5 | TRBV18 | CASSPPYGLARETQYF | TGTGCCAGCTCACCACCATACGGACTAGCAAGGGAGACCCAGTACTTC
once | . | TRBJ1-2 | TRBV27 | CASSSNYGYTF | TGTGCCAGCAGTTCGAACTATGGCTACACCTTC
. | . | TRBJ2-6 | TRBV2 | CASSEGWTSGANVLTF | TGTGCCAGCAGTGAAGGTTGGACTTCTGGGGCCAACGTCCTGACTTTC
. | TRBD1 | TRBJ2-1 | TRBV28 | CASRAIYRGNEQFF | TGTGCCAGCAGGGCAATATACAGGGGCAATGAGCAGTTCTTC
once | . | TRBJ2-7 | TRBV11-2 | CASSRSAYEQYF | TGTGCCAGCAGCAGGTCAGCGTACGAGCAGTACTTC
. | TRBD1 | TRBJ1-1 | TRBV6-5 | CASSWDREGTEAFF | TGTGCCAGCAGTTGGGACAGGGAAGGCACTGAAGCTTTCTTT
once | . | TRBJ1-5 | TRBV28 | CASSYGGGRNQPQHF | TGTGCCAGCAGTTACGGGGGGGGGCGCAATCAGCCCCAGCATTTT
. | . | TRBJ1-1 | TRBV2 | CASSETWRAFF | TGTGCCAGCAGTGAAACCTGGAGAGCTTTCTTT
. | TRBD2 | TRBJ2-3 | TRBV5-4 | CASSQRLAGEVDTQYF | TGTGCCAGCAGCCAAAGACTAGCGGGGGAGGTAGATACGCAGTATTTT
. | . | TRBJ2-7 | TRBV10-3 | CATLRGRDSYEQYF | TGTGCCACCCTTAGGGGACGGGACTCCTACGAGCAGTACTTC
. | TRBD2 | TRBJ2-1 | TRBV7-9 | CASRPREGSYNEQFF | TGTGCCAGCAGACCCCGGGAGGGCTCCTACAATGAGCAGTTCTTC
. | TRBD1 | TRBJ1-1 | TRBV6-4 | CASSDQSGTGSEAFF | TGTGCCAGCAGTGACCAATCCGGGACAGGTAGTGAAGCTTTCTTT
. | . | TRBJ1-4 | TRBV28 | CASSLGEKLFF | TGTGCCAGCAGTTTGGGTGAAAAACTGTTTTTT
. | . | TRBJ2-2 | TRBV23-1 | CASSQSGTPVANLADTGELFF | TGCGCCAGCAGTCAATCGGGGACACCCGTAGCAAATCTAGCGGACACCGGGGAGCTGTTTTTT
. | . | TRBJ2-5 | TRBV5-1 | CASVGPGETQYF | TGCGCCAGCGTGGGGCCCGGAGAGACCCAGTACTTC
. | . | TRBJ2-2 | TRBV7-2 | CASSPRNTGELFF | TGTGCCAGCAGCCCCCGTAACACCGGGGAGCTGTTTTTT
. | TRBD2 | TRBJ2-5 | TRBV9 | CASSPQPAGIKEQYF | TGTGCCAGCAGCCCCCAGCCAGCGGGAATAAAGGAGCAGTACTTC
. | . | TRBJ2-3 | TRBV5-4 | CASSSQLDVATDTQYF | TGTGCCAGCAGCTCCCAACTAGACGTGGCCACAGATACGCAGTATTTT
. | TRBD2 | TRBJ2-5 | TRBV5-4 | CASTHRDGRPETQYF | TGTGCCAGCACCCACCGCGACGGGAGGCCAGAGACCCAGTACTTC
once | . | TRBJ2-7 | TRBV5-1 | CASSLAGVSYEQYF | TGCGCCAGCAGCTTGGCTGGGGTCTCCTACGAGCAGTACTTC
. | TRBD1 | TRBJ1-1 | TRBV4-1 | CASSADRGVVRSTEAFF | TGCGCCAGCAGCGCGGACAGGGGGGTGGTCCGGTCCACTGAAGCTTTCTTT
. | . | TRBJ2-5 | TRBV9 | CASSPTYAQGQETQYF | TGTGCCAGCAGCCCAACGTATGCCCAGGGGCAAGAGACCCAGTACTTC
once | TRBD2 | TRBJ2-7 | TRBV18 | CASSPLREGYEQYF | TGTGCCAGCTCACCACTGCGGGAGGGATACGAGCAGTACTTC
. | . | TRBJ1-4 | TRBV27 | CASSLFRGEKLFF | TGTGCCAGCAGTTTATTTAGGGGGGAAAAACTGTTTTTT